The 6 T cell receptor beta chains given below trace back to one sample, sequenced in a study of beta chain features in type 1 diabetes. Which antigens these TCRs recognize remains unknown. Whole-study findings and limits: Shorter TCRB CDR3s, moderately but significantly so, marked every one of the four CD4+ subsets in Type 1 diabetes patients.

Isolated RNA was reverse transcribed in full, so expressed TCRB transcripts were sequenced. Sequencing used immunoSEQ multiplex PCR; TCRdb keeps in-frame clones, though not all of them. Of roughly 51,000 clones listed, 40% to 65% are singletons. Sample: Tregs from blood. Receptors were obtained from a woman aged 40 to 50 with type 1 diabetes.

The CDR3 DNA reads TGTGCCAGCAGGATGCGGGGGGGGACCGGGGAGCTGTTTTTT. It codes for CASRMRGGTGELFF. The chain uses TRBV27 and TRBJ2-2; 9 positions match TRBD2. This CDR3 region has 14 residues. The germline CDR1 and CDR2 sequences are MNHEY and SMNVEV (reference sequence). The V gene end was trimmed by 6 bases and the J gene end by 5 bases; junction bases not matched to a gene: 4.

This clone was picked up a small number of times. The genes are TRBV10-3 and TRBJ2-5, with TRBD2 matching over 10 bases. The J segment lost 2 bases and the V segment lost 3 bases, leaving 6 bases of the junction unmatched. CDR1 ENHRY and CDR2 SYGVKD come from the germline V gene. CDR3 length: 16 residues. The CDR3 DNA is TGTGCCATCAGTGAAGGAGTAGCGGGGGGACAAGAGACCCAGTACTTC. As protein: CAISEGVAGGQETQYF.

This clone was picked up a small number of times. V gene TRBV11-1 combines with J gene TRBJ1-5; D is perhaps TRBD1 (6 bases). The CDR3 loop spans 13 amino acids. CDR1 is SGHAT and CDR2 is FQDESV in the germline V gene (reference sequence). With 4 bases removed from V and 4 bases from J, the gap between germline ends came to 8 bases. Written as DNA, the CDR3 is TGTGCCAGCAGCTCACAGGGAAATCAGCCCCAGCATTTT. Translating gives CASSSQGNQPQHF.

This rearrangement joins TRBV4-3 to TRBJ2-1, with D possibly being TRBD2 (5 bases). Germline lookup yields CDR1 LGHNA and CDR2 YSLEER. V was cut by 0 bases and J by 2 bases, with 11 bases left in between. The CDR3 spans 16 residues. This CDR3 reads CASSQEAGLTYNEQFF. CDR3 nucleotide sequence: TGCGCCAGCAGCCAAGAGGCGGGTCTCACCTACAATGAGCAGTTCTTC.

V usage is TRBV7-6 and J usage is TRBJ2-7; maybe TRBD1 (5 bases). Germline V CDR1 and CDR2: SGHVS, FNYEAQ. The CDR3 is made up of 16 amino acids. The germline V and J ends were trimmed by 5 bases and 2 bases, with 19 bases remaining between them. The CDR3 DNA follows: TGTGCCAGCAGCCTCCGCATTGATTCAGGGACCTACGAGCAGTACTTC. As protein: CASSLRIDSGTYEQYF.

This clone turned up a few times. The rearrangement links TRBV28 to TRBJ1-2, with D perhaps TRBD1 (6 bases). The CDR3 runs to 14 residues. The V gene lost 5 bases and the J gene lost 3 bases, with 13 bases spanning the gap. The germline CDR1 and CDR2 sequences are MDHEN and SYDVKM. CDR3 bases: TGTGCCAGCAGTATAGGGGGTACCTACTATGGCTACACCTTC. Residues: CASSIGGTYYGYTF.